The 2 T cell receptor beta chains presented below share a single source sample, sequenced in a study of early T cells in non-severe SARS-CoV-2 infection. TCRdb independently ran MiXCR on the 5' RACE reads; one entry per CDR3 protein. Of roughly 50,000 distinct CDR3 sequences in the sample, 7.5% to 10% are singletons; the top ten hold 15%. The sample taken for sequencing was whole blood. The source of these receptors is an adult who was a healthcare worker with PCR-confirmed SARS-CoV-2 infection or an uninfected control (not recorded which).

This clonotype has only a few counts. The rearrangement joins TRBV20-1 to TRBJ2-5; D is ambiguous. V lost 1 base, J lost 3 bases, and 6 bases lay in between. This CDR3 contains 12 residues. Germline V gene sequence: CDR1 DFQATT, CDR2 SNEGSKA (reference sequence). CDR3 loop: CSARGLEETQYF. The CDR3 region has the DNA TGCAGTGCTAGAGGCTTGGAAGAGACCCAGTACTTC.

In this sample, this clonotype turned up a few times. The rearrangement joins TRBV18 to TRBJ2-5; D call uncertain. CDR1 is KGHSH and CDR2 is LQKENI in the germline V gene. This CDR3 has 11 amino acids. Trimming shortened V by 3 bases and J by 3 bases, and 2 bases separated the two germline ends. The CDR3 sequence: CASSPKETQYF. The DNA for the CDR3 is TGTGCCAGCTCACCGAAAGAGACCCAGTACTTC.